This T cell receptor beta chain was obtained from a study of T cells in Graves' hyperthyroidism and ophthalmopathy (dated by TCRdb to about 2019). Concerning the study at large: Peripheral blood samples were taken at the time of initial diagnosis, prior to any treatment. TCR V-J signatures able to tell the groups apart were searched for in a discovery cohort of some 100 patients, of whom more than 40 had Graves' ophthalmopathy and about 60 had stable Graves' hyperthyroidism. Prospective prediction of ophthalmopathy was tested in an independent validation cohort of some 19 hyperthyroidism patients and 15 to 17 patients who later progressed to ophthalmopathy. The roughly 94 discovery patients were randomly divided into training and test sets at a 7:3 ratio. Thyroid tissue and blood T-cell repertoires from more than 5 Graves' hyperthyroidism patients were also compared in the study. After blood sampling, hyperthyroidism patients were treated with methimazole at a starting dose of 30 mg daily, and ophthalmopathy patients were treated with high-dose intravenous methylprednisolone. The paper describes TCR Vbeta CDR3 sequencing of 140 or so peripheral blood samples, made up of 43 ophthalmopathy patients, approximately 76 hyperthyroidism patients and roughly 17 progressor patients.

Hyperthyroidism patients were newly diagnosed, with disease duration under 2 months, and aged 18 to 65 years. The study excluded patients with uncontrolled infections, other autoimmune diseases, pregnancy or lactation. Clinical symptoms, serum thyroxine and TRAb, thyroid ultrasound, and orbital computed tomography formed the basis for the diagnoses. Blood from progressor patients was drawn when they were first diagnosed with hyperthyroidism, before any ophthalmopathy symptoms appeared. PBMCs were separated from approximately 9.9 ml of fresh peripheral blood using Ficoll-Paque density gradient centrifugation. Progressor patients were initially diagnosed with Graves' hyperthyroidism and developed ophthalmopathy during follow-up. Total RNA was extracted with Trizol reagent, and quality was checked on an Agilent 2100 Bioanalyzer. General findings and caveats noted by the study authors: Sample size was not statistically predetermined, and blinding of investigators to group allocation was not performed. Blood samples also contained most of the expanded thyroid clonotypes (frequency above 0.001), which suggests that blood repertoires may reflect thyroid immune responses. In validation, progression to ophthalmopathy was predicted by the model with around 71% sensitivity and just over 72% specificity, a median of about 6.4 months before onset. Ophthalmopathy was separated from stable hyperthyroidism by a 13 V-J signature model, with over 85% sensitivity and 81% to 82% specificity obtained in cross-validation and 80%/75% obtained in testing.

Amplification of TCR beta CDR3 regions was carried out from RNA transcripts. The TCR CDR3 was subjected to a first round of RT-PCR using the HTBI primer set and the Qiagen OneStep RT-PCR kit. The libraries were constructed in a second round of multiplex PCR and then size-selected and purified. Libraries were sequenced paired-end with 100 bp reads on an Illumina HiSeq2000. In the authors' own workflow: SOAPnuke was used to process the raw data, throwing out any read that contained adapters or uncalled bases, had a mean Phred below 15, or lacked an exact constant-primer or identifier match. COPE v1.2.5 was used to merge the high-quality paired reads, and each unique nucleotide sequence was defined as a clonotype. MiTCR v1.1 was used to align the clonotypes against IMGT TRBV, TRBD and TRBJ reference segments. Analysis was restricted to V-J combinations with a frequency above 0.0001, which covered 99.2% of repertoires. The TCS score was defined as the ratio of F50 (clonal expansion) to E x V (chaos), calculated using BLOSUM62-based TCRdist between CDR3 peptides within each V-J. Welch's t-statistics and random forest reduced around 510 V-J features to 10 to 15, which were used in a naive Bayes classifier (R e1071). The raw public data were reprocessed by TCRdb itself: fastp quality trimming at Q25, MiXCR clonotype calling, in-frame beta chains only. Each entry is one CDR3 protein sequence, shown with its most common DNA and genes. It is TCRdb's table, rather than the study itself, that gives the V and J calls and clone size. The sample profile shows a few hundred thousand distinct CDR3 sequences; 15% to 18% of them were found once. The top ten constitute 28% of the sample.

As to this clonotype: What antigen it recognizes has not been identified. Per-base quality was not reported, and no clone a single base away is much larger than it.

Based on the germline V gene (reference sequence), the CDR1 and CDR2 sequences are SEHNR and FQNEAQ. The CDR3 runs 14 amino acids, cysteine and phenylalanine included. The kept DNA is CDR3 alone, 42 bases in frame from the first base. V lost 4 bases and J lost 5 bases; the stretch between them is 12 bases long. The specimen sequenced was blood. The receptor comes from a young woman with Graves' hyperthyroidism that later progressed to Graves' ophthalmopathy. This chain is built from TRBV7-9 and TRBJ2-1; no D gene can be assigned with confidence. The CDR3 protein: CASSSDRLNNEQFF. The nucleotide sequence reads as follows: TGTGCCAGCAGCTCGGACCGATTAAACAATGAGCAGTTCTTC.